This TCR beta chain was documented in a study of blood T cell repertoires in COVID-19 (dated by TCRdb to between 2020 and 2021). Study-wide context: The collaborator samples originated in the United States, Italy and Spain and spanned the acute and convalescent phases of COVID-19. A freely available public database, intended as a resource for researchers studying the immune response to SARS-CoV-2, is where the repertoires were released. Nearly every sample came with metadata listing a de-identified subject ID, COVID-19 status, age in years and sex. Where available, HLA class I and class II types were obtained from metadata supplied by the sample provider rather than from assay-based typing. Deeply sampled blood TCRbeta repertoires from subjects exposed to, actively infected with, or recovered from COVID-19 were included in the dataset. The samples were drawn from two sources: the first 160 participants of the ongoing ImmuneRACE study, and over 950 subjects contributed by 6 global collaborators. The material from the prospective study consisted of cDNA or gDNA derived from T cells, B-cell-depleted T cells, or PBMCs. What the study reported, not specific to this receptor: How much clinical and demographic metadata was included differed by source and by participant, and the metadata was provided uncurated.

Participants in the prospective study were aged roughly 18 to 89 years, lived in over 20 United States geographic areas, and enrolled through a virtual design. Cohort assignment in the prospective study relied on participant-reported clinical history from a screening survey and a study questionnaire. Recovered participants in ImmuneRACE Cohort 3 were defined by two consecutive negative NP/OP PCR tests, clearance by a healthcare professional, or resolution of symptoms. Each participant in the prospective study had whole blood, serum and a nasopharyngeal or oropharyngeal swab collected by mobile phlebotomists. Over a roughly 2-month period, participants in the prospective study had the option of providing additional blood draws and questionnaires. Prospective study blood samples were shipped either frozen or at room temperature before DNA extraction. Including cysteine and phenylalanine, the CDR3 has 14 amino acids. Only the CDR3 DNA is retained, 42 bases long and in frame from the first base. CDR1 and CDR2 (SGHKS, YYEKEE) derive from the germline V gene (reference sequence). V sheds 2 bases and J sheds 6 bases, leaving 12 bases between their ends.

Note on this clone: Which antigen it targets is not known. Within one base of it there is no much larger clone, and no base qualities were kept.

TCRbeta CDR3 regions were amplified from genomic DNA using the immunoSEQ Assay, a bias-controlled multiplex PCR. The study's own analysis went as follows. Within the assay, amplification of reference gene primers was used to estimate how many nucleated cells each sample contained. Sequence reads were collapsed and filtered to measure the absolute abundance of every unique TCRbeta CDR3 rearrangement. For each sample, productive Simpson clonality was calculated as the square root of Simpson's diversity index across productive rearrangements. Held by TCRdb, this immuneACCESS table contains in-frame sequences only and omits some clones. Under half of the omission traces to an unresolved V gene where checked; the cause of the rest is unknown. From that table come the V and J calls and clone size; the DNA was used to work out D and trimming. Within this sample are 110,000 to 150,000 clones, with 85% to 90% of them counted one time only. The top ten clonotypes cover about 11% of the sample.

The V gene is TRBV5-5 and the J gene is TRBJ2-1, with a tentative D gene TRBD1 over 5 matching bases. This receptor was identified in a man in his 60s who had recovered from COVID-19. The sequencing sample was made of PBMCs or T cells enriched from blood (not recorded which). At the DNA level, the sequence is TGTGCCAGCAGCTTTTGGACATACCCCAATGAGCAGTTCTTC. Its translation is CASSFWTYPNEQFF.